This T cell receptor (beta chain) was retrieved from a study of blood T cell repertoires in COVID-19. Overall study context: Sites across the United States, Italy and Spain contributed samples from acute and convalescent COVID-19.

The CDR3 is made up of 16 amino acids. CDR1 is WNHNN and CDR2 is SYGVQD in the germline V gene (reference sequence). The J segment lost 8 bases and the V segment lost 0 bases, leaving 5 bases of the junction unmatched. Patients from Seattle were sampled longitudinally, starting during active infection. Here immunoSEQ multiplex PCR was the method, and the copy in TCRdb shows in-frame clones only, minus some. The sample carries 400,000 to 450,000 clones, around 90% recorded once. This TCR derives from a young man with COVID-19, enrolled during active disease. The chain couples TRBV10-1 to TRBJ2-1, with 12 bases aligning to TRBD2. Specimen: peripheral blood. CDR3 sequence: CASSESRLAGVHEQFF. Here the CDR3 DNA reads TGCGCCAGCAGTGAGTCTAGACTAGCGGGAGTCCATGAGCAGTTCTTC.